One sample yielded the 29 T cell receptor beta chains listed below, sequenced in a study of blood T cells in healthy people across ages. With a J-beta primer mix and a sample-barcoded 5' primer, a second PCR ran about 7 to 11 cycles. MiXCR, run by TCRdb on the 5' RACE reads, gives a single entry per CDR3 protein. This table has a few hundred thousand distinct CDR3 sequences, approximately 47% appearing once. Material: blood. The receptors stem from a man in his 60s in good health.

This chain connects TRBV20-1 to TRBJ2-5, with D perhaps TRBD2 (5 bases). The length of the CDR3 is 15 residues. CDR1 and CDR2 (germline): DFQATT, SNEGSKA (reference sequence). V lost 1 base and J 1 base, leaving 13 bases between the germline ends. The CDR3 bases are TGCAGTGCTAGAGGAGGAGCGGCCAGCCAAGAGACCCAGTACTTC. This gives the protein CSARGGAASQETQYF.

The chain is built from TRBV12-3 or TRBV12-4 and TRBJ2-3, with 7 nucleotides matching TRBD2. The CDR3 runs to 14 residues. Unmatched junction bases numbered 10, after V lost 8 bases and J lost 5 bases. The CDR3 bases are TGTGCCAGCGGCTCGAGCGGGATTGTAGATACGCAGTATTTT. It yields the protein CASGSSGIVDTQYF.

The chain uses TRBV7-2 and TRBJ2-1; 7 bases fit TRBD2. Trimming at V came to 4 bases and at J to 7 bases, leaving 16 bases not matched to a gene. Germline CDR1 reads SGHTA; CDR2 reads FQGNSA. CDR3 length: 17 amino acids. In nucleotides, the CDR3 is TGTGCCAGCAGCTCAGGCCTGGGAGCGGGAACTAGTAATGAGCAGTTCTTC. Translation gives CASSSGLGAGTSNEQFF.

The chain's CDR3 is CASSPERGVGYGYTF. Here the CDR3 DNA reads TGTGCCAGCTCACCCGAACGGGGGGTCGGCTATGGCTACACCTTC. The chain recombines TRBV18 with TRBJ1-2; D may be TRBD1 (5 bases). Trimming removed 3 bases at V and 4 bases at J, with 15 bases between. Looked up from germline, CDR1 is KGHSH and CDR2 is LQKENI. The length of the CDR3 is 15 residues.

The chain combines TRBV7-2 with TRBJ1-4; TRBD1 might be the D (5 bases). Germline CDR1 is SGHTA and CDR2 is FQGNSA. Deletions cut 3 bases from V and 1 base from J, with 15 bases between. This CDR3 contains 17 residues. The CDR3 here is CASSFRFGAGTNEKLFF. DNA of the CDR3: TGTGCCAGCAGCTTTCGCTTTGGGGCGGGAACTAATGAAAAACTGTTTTTT.

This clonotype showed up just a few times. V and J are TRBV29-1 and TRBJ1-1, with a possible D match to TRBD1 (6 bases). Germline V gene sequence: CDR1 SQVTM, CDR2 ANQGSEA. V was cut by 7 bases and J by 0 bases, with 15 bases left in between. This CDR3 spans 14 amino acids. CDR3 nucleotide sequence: TGCAGCGCCAGGACAGCAAACATGAACACTGAAGCTTTCTTT. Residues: CSARTANMNTEAFF.

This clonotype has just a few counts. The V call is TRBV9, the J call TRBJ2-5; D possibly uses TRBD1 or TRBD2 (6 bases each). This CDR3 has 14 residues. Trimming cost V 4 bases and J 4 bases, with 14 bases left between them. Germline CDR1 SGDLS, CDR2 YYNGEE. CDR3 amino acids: CASSSIEGGETQYF. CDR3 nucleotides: TGTGCCAGCAGCTCAATCGAGGGGGGAGAGACCCAGTACTTC. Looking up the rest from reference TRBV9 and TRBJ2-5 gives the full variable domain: DSGVTQTPKHLITATGQRVTLRCSPRSGDLSVYWYQQSLDQGLQFLIQYYNGEERAKGNILERFSAQQFPDLHSELNLSSLELGDSALYFCASSSIEGGETQYFGPGTRLLVL.

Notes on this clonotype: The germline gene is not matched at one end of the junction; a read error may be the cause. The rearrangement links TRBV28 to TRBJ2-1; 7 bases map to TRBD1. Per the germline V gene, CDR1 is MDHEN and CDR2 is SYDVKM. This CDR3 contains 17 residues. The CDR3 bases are TGTGCCAGCAGTCCGCCTACAGGGGTGGGTCGGGACAAGGAGCAGTTCTTC. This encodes CASSPPTGVGRDKEQFF.

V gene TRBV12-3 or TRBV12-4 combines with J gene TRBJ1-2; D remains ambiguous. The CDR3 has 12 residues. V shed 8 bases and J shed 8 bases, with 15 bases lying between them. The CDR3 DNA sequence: TGTGCCAGCGGCGGATATGACCGAGGCTACACCTTC. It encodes CASGGYDRGYTF.

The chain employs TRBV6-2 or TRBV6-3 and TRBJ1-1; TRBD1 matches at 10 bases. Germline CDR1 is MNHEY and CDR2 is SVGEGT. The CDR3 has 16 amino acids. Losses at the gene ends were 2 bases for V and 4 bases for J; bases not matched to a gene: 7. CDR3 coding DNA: TGTGCCAGCAGTTACCGGGACAGGGGATGGAGCACTGAAGCTTTCTTT. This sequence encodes CASSYRDRGWSTEAFF.

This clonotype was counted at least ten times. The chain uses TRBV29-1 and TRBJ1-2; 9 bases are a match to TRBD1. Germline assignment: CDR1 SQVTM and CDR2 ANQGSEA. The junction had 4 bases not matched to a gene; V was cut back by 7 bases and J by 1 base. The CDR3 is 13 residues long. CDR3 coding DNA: TGCAGCGCCGAGGGACAGGGTAACTATGGCTACACCTTC. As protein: CSAEGQGNYGYTF.

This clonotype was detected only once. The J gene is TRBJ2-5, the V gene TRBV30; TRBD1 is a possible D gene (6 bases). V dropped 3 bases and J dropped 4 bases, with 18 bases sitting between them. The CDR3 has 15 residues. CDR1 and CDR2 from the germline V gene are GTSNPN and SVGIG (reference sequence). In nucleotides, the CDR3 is TGTGCCTGGAGCGATCCGCAGGGGCCCTCAGAGACCCAGTACTTC. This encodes CAWSDPQGPSETQYF.

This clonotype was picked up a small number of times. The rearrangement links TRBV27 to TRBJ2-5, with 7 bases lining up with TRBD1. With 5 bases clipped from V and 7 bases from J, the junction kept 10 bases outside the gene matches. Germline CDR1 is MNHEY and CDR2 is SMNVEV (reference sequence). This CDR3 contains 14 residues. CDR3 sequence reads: CASSPWDRYWTQYF. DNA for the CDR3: TGTGCCAGCAGTCCCTGGGACAGATATTGGACCCAGTACTTC.

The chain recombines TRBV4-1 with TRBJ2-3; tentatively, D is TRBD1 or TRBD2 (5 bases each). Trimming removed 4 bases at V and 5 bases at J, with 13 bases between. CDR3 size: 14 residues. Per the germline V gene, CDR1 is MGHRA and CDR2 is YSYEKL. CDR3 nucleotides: TGCGCCAGCAGCCCTGACTGGGGGAGAGATACGCAGTATTTT. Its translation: CASSPDWGRDTQYF.

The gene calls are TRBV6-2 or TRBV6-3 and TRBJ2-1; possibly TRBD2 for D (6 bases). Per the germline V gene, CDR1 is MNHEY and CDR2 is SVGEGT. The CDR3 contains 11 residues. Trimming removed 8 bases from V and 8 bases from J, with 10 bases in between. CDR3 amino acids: CASRGWDEQFF. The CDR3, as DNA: TGTGCCAGCCGGGGGTGGGATGAGCAGTTCTTC.

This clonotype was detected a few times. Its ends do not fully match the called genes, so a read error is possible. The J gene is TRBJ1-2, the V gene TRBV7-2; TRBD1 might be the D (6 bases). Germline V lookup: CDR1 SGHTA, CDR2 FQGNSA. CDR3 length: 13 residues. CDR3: CANSPQGNYGYTF. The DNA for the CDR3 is TGTGCCAACAGCCCCCAGGGGAACTATGGCTACACCTTC.

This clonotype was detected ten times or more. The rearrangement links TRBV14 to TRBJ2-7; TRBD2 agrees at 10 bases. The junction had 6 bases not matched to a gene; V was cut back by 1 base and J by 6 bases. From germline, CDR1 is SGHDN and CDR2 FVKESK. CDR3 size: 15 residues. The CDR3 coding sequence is TGTGCCAGCAGCCAAGCAGCGGGAGGGCCTTCCGAGCAGTACTTC. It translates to CASSQAAGGPSEQYF.

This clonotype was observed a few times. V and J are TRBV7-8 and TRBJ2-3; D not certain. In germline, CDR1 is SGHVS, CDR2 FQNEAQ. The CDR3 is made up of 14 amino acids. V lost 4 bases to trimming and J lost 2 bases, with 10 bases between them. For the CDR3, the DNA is TGTGCCAGCAGCTCCCTTGTGTACACAGATACGCAGTATTTT. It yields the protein CASSSLVYTDTQYF.

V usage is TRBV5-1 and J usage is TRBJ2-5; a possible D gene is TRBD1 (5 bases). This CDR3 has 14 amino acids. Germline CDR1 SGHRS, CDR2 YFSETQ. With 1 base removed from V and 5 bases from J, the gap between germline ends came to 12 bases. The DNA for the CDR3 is TGCGCCAGCAGCTTGATCCCACAGGCCGAGACCCAGTACTTC. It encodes CASSLIPQAETQYF.

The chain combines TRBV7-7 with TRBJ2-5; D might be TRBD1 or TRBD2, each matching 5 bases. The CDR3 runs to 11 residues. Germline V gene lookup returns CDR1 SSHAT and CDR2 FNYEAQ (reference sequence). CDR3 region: CATGQGETQYF. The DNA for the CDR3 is TGTGCTACGGGGCAAGGAGAGACCCAGTACTTC.

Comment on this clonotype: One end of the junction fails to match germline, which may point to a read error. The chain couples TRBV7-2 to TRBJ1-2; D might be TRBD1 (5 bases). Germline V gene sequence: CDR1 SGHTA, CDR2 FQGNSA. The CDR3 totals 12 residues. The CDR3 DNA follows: TGTGCCGGCAGCTTAGACAGTTATGGCTACACCTTC. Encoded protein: CAGSLDSYGYTF.

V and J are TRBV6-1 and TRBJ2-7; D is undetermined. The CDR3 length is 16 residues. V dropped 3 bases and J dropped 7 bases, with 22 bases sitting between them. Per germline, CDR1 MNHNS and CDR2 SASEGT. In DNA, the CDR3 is TGTGCCAGCAGTGAGGGTCAGCCCCATTCCTACAATGAGCAGTACTTC. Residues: CASSEGQPHSYNEQYF.

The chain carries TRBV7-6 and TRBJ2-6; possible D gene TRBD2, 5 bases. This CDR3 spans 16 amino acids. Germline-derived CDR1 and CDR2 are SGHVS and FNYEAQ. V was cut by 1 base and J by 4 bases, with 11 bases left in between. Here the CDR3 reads CASSLGGWVGANVLTF. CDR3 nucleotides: TGTGCCAGCAGCTTAGGCGGGTGGGTCGGGGCCAACGTCCTGACTTTC.

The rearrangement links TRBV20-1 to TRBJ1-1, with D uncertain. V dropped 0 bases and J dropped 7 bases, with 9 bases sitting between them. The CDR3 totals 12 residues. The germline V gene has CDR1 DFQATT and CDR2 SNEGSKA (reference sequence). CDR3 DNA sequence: TGCAGTGCTAGAGATCTCCGGCGTGAAGCTTTCTTT. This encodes CSARDLRREAFF.

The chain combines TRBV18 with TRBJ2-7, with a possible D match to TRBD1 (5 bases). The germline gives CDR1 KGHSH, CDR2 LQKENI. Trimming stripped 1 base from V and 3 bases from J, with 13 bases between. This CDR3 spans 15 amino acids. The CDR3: CASSPQKSQGYEQYF. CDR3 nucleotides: TGTGCCAGCTCACCACAAAAGAGCCAGGGCTACGAGCAGTACTTC.

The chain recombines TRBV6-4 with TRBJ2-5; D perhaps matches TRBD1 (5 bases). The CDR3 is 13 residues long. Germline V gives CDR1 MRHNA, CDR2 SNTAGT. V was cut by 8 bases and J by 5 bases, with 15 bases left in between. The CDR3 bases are TGTGCCAGCTCCAGGGATATTACGGAGACCCAGTACTTC. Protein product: CASSRDITETQYF.

The CDR3 DNA reads TGTGCCAGCAGCCCACGACTAGCGGGGAGCTCCTACAATGAGCAGTTCTTC. Amino acid sequence: CASSPRLAGSSYNEQFF. The chain is built from TRBV3-1 and TRBJ2-1, with 11 bases matching TRBD2. Germline V CDR1 and CDR2: LGHDT, YNNKEL (reference sequence). V shed 4 bases and J 0 bases; nucleotides not matched to a gene: 5. The CDR3 runs to 17 residues.

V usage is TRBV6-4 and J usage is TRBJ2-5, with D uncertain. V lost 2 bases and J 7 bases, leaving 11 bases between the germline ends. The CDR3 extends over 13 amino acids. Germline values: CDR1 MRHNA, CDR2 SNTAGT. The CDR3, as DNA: TGTGCCAGCAGTGACACAAGGAAATCGACCCAGTACTTC. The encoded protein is CASSDTRKSTQYF.

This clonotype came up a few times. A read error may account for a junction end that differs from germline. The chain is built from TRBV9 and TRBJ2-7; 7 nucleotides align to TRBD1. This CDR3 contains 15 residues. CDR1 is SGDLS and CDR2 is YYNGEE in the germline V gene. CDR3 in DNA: TGTGCCAGCAGCGTAGGTCTAGGGGGCTCCCACGAGCAGTACTTC. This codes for CASSVGLGGSHEQYF.